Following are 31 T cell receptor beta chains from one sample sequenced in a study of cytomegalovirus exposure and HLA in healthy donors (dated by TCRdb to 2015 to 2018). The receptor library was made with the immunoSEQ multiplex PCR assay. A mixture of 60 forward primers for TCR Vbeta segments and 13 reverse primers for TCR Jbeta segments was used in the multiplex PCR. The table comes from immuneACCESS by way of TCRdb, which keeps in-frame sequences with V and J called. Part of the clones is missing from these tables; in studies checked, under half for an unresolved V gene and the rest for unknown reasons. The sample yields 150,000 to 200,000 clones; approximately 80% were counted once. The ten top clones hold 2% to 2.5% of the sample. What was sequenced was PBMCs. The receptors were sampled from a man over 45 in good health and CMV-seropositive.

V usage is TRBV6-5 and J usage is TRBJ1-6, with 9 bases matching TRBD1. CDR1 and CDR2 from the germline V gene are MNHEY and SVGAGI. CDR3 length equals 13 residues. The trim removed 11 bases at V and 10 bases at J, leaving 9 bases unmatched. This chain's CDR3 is CAGTDRGLSPLHF. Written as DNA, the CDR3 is TGTGCCGGAACCGACAGGGGGTTATCACCCCTCCACTTT.

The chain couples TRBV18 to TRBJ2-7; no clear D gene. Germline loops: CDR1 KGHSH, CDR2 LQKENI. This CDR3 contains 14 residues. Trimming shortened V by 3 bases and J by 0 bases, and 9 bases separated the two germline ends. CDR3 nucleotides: TGTGCCAGCTCACCCGTGCTCGGCTCCTACGAGCAGTACTTC. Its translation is CASSPVLGSYEQYF.

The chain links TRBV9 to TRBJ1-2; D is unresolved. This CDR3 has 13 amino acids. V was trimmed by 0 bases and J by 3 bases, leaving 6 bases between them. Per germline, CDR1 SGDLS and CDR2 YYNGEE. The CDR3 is CASSVGQYYGYTF. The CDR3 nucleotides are TGTGCCAGCAGCGTAGGGCAGTACTATGGCTACACCTTC.

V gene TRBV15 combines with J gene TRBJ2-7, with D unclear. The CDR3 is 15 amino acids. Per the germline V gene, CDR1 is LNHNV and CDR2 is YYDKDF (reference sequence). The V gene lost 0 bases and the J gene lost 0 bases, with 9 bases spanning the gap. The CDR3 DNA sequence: TGTGCCACCAGCAGAGAAACGGTTAGCTCCTACGAGCAGTACTTC. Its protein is CATSRETVSSYEQYF. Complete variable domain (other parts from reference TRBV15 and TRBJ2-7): DAMVIQNPRYQVTQFGKPVTLSCSQTLNHNVMYWYQQKSSQAPKLLFHYYDKDFNNEADTPDNFQSRRPNTSFCFLDIRSPGLGDTAMYLCATSRETVSSYEQYFGPGTRLTVT.

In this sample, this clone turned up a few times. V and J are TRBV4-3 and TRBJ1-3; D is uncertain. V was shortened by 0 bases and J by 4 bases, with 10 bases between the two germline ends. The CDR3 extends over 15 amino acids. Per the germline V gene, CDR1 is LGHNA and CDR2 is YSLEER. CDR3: CASSQDRGRGNTIYF. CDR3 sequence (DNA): TGCGCCAGCAGCCAAGATCGGGGAAGGGGAAACACCATATATTTT.

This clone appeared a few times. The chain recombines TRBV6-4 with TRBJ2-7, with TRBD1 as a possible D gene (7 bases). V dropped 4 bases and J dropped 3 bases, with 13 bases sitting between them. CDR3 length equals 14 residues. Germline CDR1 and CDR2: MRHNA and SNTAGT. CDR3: CASSAAGGSYEQYF. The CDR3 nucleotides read TGTGCCAGCAGTGCCGCAGGGGGGAGCTACGAGCAGTACTTC.

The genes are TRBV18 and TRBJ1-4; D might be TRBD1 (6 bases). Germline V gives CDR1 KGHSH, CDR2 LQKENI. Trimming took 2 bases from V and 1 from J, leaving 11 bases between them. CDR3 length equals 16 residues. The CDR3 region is CASSPGPQGTNEKLFF. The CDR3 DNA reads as TGTGCCAGCTCACCAGGTCCACAGGGAACTAATGAAAAACTGTTTTTT.

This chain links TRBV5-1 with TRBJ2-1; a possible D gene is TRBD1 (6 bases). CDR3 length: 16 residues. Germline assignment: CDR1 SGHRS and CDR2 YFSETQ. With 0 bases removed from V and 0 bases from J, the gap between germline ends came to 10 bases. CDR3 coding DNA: TGCGCCAGCAGCTTGGTTAGGGGGAGCTCCTACAATGAGCAGTTCTTC. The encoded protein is CASSLVRGSSYNEQFF. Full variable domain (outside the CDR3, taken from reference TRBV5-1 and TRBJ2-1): KAGVTQTPRYLIKTRGQQVTLSCSPISGHRSVSWYQQTPGQGLQFLFEYFSETQRNKGNFPGRFSGRQFSNSRSEMNVSTLELGDSALYLCASSLVRGSSYNEQFFGPGTRLTVL.

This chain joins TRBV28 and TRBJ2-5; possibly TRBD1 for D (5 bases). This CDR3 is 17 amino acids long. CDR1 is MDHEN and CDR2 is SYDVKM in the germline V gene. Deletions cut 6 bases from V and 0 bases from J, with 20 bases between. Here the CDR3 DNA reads TGTGCCAGCAGCCCGCCGGCCTCGGCAGGGTACCAAGAGACCCAGTACTTC. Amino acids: CASSPPASAGYQETQYF.

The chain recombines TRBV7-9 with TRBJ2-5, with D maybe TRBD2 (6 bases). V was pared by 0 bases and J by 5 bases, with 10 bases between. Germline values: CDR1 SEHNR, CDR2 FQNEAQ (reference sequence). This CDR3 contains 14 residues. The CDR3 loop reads CASSLAGGRETQYF. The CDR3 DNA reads TGTGCCAGCAGCTTAGCGGGGGGTAGGGAGACCCAGTACTTC. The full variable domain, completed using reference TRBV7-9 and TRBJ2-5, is DTGVSQNPRHKITKRGQNVTFRCDPISEHNRLYWYRQTLGQGPEFLTYFQNEAQLEKSRLLSDRFSAERPKGSFSTLEIQRTEQGDSAMYLCASSLAGGRETQYFGPGTRLLVL.

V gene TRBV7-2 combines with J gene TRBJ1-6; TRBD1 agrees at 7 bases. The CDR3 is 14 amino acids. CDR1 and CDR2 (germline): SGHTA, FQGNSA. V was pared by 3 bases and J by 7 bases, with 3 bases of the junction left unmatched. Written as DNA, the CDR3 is TGTGCCAGCAGCTTGGGGACAGCCAATTCACCCCTCCACTTT. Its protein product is CASSLGTANSPLHF.

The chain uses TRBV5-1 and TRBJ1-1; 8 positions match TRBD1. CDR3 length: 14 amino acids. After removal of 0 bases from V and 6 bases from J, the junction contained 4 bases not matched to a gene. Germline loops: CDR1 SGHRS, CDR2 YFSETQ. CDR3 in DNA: TGCGCCAGCAGCTTGGTCAGGGGGCAGGCTGAAGCTTTCTTT. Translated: CASSLVRGQAEAFF.

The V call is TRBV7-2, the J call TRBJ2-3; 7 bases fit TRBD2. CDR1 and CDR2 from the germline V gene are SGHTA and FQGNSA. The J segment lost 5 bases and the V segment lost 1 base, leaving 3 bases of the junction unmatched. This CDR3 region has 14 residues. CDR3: CASSLVRGRDTQYF. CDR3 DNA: TGTGCCAGCAGCTTAGTGCGGGGGAGAGATACGCAGTATTTT.

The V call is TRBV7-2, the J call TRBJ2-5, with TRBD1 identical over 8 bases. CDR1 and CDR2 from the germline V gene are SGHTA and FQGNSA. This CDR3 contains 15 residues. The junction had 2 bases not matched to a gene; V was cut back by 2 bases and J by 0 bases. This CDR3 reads CASSLWDRYQETQYF. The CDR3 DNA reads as TGTGCCAGCAGCTTATGGGACAGGTACCAAGAGACCCAGTACTTC. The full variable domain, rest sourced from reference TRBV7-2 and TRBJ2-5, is GAGVSQSPSNKVTEKGKDVELRCDPISGHTALYWYRQSLGQGLEFLIYFQGNSAPDKSGLPSDRFSAERTGGSVSTLTIQRTQQEDSAVYLCASSLWDRYQETQYFGPGTRLLVL.

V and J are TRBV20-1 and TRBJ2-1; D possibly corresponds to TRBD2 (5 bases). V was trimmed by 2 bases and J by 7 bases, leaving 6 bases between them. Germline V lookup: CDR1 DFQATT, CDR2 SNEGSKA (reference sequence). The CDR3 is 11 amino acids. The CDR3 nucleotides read TGCAGTGCTAGACCGGGAAATGAGCAGTTCTTC. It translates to CSARPGNEQFF.

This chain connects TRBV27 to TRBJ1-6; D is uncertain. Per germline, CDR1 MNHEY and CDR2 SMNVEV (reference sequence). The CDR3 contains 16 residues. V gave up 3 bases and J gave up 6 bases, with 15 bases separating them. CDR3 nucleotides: TGTGCCAGCAGTTTTGTGAGTGGGAGTGGTAATTCACCCCTCCACTTT. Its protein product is CASSFVSGSGNSPLHF.

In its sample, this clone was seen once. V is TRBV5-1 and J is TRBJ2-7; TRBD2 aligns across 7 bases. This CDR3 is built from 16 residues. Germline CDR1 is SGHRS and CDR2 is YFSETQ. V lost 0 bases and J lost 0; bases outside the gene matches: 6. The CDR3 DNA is TGCGCCAGCAGCTTGGAAACTAGCGAGATCTCCTACGAGCAGTACTTC. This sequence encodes CASSLETSEISYEQYF.

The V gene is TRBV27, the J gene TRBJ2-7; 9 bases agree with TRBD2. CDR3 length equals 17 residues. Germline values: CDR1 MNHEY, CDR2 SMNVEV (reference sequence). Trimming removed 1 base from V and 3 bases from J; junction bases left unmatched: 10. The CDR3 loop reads CASSLLGSGGNFYEQYF. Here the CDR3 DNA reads TGTGCCAGCAGTTTATTAGGGAGCGGGGGGAATTTCTACGAGCAGTACTTC.

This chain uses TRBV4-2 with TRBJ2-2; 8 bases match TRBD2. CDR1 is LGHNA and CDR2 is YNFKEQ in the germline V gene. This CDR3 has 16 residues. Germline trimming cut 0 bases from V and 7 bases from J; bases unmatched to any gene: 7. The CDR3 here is CASSQDGTSWIGELFF. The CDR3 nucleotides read TGTGCCAGCAGCCAAGACGGGACTAGTTGGATCGGGGAGCTGTTTTTT.

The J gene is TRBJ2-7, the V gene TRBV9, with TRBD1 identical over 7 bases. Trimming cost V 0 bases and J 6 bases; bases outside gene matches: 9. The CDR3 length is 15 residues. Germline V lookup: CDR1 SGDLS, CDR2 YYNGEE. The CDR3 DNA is TGTGCCAGCAGCGTAGGGACAGGATGGGCATCCGAGCAGTACTTC. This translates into CASSVGTGWASEQYF. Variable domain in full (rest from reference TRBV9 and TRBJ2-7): DSGVTQTPKHLITATGQRVTLRCSPRSGDLSVYWYQQSLDQGLQFLIQYYNGEERAKGNILERFSAQQFPDLHSELNLSSLELGDSALYFCASSVGTGWASEQYFGPGTRLTVT.

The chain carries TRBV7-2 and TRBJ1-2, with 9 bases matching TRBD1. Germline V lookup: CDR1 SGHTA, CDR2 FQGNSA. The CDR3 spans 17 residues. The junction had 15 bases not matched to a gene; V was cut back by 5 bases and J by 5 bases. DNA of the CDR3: TGTGCCAGCAGCCCTTTGACCTCTAGGGACAGGGCGTATGGCTACACCTTC. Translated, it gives CASSPLTSRDRAYGYTF.

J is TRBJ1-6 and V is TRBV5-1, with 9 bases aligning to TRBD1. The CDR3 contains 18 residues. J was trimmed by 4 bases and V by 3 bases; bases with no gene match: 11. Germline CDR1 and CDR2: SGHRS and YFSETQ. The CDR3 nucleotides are TGCGCCAGCAGCTCCGGGACAGGGCTCCACCTTTATAATTCACCCCTCCACTTT. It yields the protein CASSSGTGLHLYNSPLHF.

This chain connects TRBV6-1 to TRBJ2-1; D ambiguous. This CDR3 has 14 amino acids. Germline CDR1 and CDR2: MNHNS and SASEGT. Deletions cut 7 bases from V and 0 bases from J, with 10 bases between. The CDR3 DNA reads TGTGCCAGCATGCGACAATACTCCTACAATGAGCAGTTCTTC. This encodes CASMRQYSYNEQFF.

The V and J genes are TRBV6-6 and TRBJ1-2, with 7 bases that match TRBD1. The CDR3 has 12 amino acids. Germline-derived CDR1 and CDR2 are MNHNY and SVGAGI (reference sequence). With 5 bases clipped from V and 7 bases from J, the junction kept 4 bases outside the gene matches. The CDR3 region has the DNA TGTGCCAGCAGTACAGGGGCTACTGGCTACACCTTC. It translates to CASSTGATGYTF.

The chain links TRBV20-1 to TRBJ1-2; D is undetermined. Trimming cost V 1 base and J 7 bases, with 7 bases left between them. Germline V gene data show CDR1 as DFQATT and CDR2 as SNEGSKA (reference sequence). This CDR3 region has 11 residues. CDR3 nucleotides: TGCAGTGCTAGAGGGAGGGTTGGCTACACCTTC. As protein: CSARGRVGYTF.

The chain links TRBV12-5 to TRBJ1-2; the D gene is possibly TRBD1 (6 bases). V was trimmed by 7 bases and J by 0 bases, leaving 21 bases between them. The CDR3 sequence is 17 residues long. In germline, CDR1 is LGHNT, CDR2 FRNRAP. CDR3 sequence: CASAQPRTGRANYGYTF. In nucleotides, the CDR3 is TGTGCTAGTGCCCAACCACGAACAGGGCGAGCTAACTATGGCTACACCTTC.

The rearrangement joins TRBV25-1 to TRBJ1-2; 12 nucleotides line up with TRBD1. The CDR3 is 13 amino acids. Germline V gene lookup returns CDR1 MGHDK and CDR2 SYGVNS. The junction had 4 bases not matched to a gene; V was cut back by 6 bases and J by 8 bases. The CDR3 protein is CASSGDRGLGYTF. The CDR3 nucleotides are TGTGCCAGCAGCGGGGACAGGGGGCTAGGCTACACCTTC.

This CDR3 is CASSQDLQGAYGYTF. Here the CDR3 DNA reads TGCGCCAGCAGCCAAGATCTCCAGGGGGCCTATGGCTACACCTTC. V gene TRBV4-3 combines with J gene TRBJ1-2, with 8 bases aligning to TRBD1. The V segment lost 0 bases and the J segment 4 bases; nucleotides outside the gene matches: 4. Germline-derived CDR1 and CDR2 are LGHNA and YSLEER. The CDR3 runs to 15 residues.

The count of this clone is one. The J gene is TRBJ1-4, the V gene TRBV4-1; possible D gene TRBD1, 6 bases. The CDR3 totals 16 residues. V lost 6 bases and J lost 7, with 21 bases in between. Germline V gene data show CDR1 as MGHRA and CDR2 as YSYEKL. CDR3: CASSQPSWTASEKLFF. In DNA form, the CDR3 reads TGCGCCAGCAGTCAACCCTCATGGACAGCTAGTGAAAAACTGTTTTTT.

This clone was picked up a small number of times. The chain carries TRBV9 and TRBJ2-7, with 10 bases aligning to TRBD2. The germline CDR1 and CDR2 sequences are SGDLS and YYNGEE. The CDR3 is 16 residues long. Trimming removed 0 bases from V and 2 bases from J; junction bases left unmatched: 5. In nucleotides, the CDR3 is TGTGCCAGCAGCGTAGGCGGAGCGGGGGGGGCCTACGAGCAGTACTTC. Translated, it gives CASSVGGAGGAYEQYF. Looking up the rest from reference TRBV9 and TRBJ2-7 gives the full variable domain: DSGVTQTPKHLITATGQRVTLRCSPRSGDLSVYWYQQSLDQGLQFLIQYYNGEERAKGNILERFSAQQFPDLHSELNLSSLELGDSALYFCASSVGGAGGAYEQYFGPGTRLTVT.

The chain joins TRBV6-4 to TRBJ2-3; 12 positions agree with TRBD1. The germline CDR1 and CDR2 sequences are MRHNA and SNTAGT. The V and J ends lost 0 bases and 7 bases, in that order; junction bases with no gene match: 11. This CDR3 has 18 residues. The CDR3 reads CASSDSRTGGQGAYTQYF. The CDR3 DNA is TGTGCCAGCAGTGACTCGAGAACGGGGGGACAGGGGGCTTATACGCAGTATTTT.